The T cell receptor (beta chain) under discussion was sequenced for a study of monozygotic twins with inflammatory bowel disease. Germline values: CDR1 SGHTA, CDR2 FQGNSA. CDR3 length: 16 residues. In the case of this clonotype: Its antigen is undetermined.

The study's findings and limits: Distinction of different T cell subtypes was not possible.

Eight distinct reactions (per sample) were used to make the cDNA. Following a re-call of the 5' RACE reads, TCRdb has one entry per CDR3 protein and lacks DNA. In total, the table holds approximately 400,000 distinct CDR3 sequences. The TCR was taken from a human donor with ulcerative colitis or Crohn's disease, or a healthy co-twin of an affected twin (not recorded which). The V gene is TRBV7-2, the J gene TRBJ2-7. Sequenced input: blood. CDR3 residues: CASSLRPGGGYYEQYF. Full variable domain (remainder filled in from reference TRBV7-2 and TRBJ2-7): GAGVSQSPSNKVTEKGKDVELRCDPISGHTALYWYRQSLGQGLEFLIYFQGNSAPDKSGLPSDRFSAERTGGSVSTLTIQRTQQEDSAVYLCASSLRPGGGYYEQYFGPGTRLTVT.